These 18 T cell receptor beta chains share one sample of origin, sequenced in a study of control samples from healthy donors and cancer patients. Sequenced by immunoSEQ multiplex PCR; TCRdb stores in-frame clones only, minus some. The sample lists 160,000 or so clones, 85% to 95% occurring once. Sequencing was carried out using blood. The source of these receptors is a woman between 40 and 55 years old in good health.

This clone was counted only a few times. The chain combines TRBV11-1 with TRBJ1-2; the match to TRBD1 covers 7 bases. The junction had 7 bases not matched to a gene; V was cut back by 5 bases and J by 4 bases. This CDR3 comprises 14 residues. Germline V gives CDR1 SGHAT, CDR2 FQDESV (reference sequence). Here the CDR3 reads CASSRGGTSYGYTF. The CDR3 region has the DNA TGTGCCAGCAGCCGAGGGGGCACGAGCTATGGCTACACCTTC. The whole variable domain, remainder taken from reference TRBV11-1 and TRBJ1-2, is EAEVAQSPRYKITEKSQAVAFWCDPISGHATLYWYRQILGQGPELLVQFQDESVVDDSQLPKDRFSAERLKGVDSTLKIQPAELGDSAMYLCASSRGGTSYGYTFGSGTRLTVV.

The rearrangement joins TRBV6-6 to TRBJ1-5; D gene unclear. Germline lookup yields CDR1 MNHNY and CDR2 SVGAGI (reference sequence). Trimming stripped 5 bases from V and 1 base from J, with 6 bases between. The CDR3 contains 13 residues. CDR3 sequence (DNA): TGTGCCAGCAGTCAGGCGAGCAATCAGCCCCAGCATTTT. This codes for CASSQASNQPQHF.

The genes are TRBV29-1 and TRBJ1-3, with unresolved D. This CDR3 spans 11 amino acids. V was pared by 8 bases and J by 4 bases, with 9 bases between. Germline V gene lookup returns CDR1 SQVTM and CDR2 ANQGSEA. The CDR3: CSLRVGNTIYF. CDR3 in DNA: TGCAGCTTAAGGGTCGGAAACACCATATATTTT.

The V and J genes are TRBV7-2 and TRBJ1-3; possibly TRBD1 for D (5 bases). There are 16 residues in the CDR3. V shed 5 bases and J shed 2 bases, with 16 bases lying between them. Germline assignment: CDR1 SGHTA and CDR2 FQGNSA. The CDR3 region is CASSPQGSWAGNTIYF. CDR3 nucleotides: TGTGCCAGCAGCCCCCAGGGCAGTTGGGCTGGAAACACCATATATTTT.

The gene calls are TRBV9 and TRBJ2-7, with D hard to call. Germline CDR1 and CDR2: SGDLS and YYNGEE. This CDR3 is 13 amino acids long. V lost 2 bases to trimming and J lost 3 bases, with 9 bases between them. DNA of the CDR3: TGTGCCAGCAGCGTCCGGGCGGACTACGAGCAGTACTTC. Its translation is CASSVRADYEQYF.

The chain employs TRBV5-1 and TRBJ1-3; D call uncertain. This CDR3 spans 18 amino acids. Germline values: CDR1 SGHRS, CDR2 YFSETQ. The V end lost 2 bases, the J end lost 0 bases, and 18 bases lay between the germline ends. The CDR3 coding sequence is TGCGCCAGCAGCTTTGACAAACCGACCGGCCTCTCTGGAAACACCATATATTTT. This codes for CASSFDKPTGLSGNTIYF. Complete variable domain (other parts from reference TRBV5-1 and TRBJ1-3): KAGVTQTPRYLIKTRGQQVTLSCSPISGHRSVSWYQQTPGQGLQFLFEYFSETQRNKGNFPGRFSGRQFSNSRSEMNVSTLELGDSALYLCASSFDKPTGLSGNTIYFGEGSWLTVV.

The chain employs TRBV7-9 and TRBJ2-7; 8 bases fit TRBD1. This CDR3 is built from 15 residues. CDR1 is SEHNR and CDR2 is FQNEAQ in the germline V gene (reference sequence). The junction had 6 bases not matched to a gene; V was cut back by 2 bases and J by 3 bases. This chain's CDR3 is CASSLQGASVYEQYF. In DNA, the CDR3 is TGTGCCAGCAGCTTACAGGGGGCAAGTGTCTACGAGCAGTACTTC.

V is TRBV12-3 or TRBV12-4 and J is TRBJ1-1; no reliable D call. This CDR3 region has 13 residues. V was cut by 5 bases and J by 0 bases, with 7 bases left in between. The CDR3 here is CASSPRLNTEAFF. Here the CDR3 DNA reads TGTGCCAGCAGTCCCCGATTGAACACTGAAGCTTTCTTT.

The chain carries TRBV14 and TRBJ1-6, with D possibly matching TRBD1 (6 bases). Trimming took off 3 bases at V and 9 bases at J, with 21 bases between the two ends. CDR3 length: 17 amino acids. The germline V gene encodes CDR1 SGHDN and CDR2 FVKESK. The CDR3 bases are TGTGCCAGCAGCCAGGCTTTTAGAGGGACAACCAGTTCACCCCTCCACTTT. It is translated as CASSQAFRGTTSSPLHF.

V usage is TRBV19 and J usage is TRBJ2-4; D may be TRBD1 (6 bases). With 5 bases removed from V and 2 bases from J, the gap between germline ends came to 10 bases. The germline V gene has CDR1 LNHDA and CDR2 SQIVND (reference sequence). The CDR3 sequence is 14 residues long. Written as DNA, the CDR3 is TGTGCCAGTAGTTGGGGGCAATCCAAAAACATTCAGTACTTC. It encodes CASSWGQSKNIQYF.

The J gene is TRBJ2-6, the V gene TRBV12-5; D is uncertain. In germline, CDR1 is LGHNT, CDR2 FRNRAP. V was cut by 5 bases and J by 1 base, with 9 bases left in between. The CDR3 loop spans 15 amino acids. The CDR3 DNA follows: TGTGCTAGTGGTAAAGAGAAATCTGGGGCCAACGTCCTGACTTTC. It codes for CASGKEKSGANVLTF.

As for this clone: Germline and junction disagree at one end, which may indicate a read error. The V and J genes are TRBV13 and TRBJ2-5, with D uncertain. The germline V gene has CDR1 PRHDT and CDR2 FYEKMQ (reference sequence). The CDR3 totals 12 residues. The CDR3 spells CVSSSGWETQYF. As DNA, the CDR3 is TGTGTCAGCAGCTCCGGGTGGGAGACCCAGTACTTC.

This sequence joins TRBV5-1 and TRBJ2-7; 9 bases map to TRBD2. Germline V lookup: CDR1 SGHRS, CDR2 YFSETQ. The CDR3 is 15 amino acids. V was clipped by 2 bases and J by 0 bases; unmatched bases: 3. The CDR3 nucleotides read TGCGCCAGCAGCTTTAGCGGGGGACTCTCCTACGAGCAGTACTTC. Its protein product is CASSFSGGLSYEQYF. The whole variable domain, filled in from reference TRBV5-1 and TRBJ2-7, reads KAGVTQTPRYLIKTRGQQVTLSCSPISGHRSVSWYQQTPGQGLQFLFEYFSETQRNKGNFPGRFSGRQFSNSRSEMNVSTLELGDSALYLCASSFSGGLSYEQYFGPGTRLTVT.

This chain links TRBV11-2 with TRBJ1-2; 10 bases agree with TRBD1. Trimming at V came to 5 bases and at J to 7 bases, leaving 7 bases not matched to a gene. Per germline, CDR1 SGHAT and CDR2 FQNNGV. The CDR3 has 14 amino acids. DNA for the CDR3: TGTGCCAGCAGCCCCCGACAGGGGGCTGGTGGCTACACCTTC. Protein product: CASSPRQGAGGYTF.

The rearrangement links TRBV7-8 to TRBJ2-7, with TRBD2 identical over 13 bases. J lost 4 bases, V lost 3 bases, and 6 bases had no gene match. Per germline, CDR1 SGHVS and CDR2 FQNEAQ. The CDR3 sequence is 16 residues long. CDR3: CASSFPGLAGRYEQYF. CDR3 nucleotides: TGTGCCAGCAGCTTCCCGGGACTAGCGGGACGGTACGAGCAGTACTTC.

The genes are TRBV5-4 and TRBJ2-7, with 8 bases that match TRBD1. This CDR3 is 14 amino acids long. CDR1 and CDR2 from the germline V gene are SGHNT and YYREEE (reference sequence). Germline trimming cut 3 bases from V and 2 bases from J; bases unmatched to any gene: 4. The CDR3 spells CASSSVGQAYEQYF. CDR3 coding DNA: TGTGCCAGCAGCTCCGTGGGACAGGCCTACGAGCAGTACTTC.

The V call is TRBV18, the J call TRBJ1-1; no clear D. Deletions cut 5 bases from V and 1 base from J, with 8 bases between. CDR3 size: 13 residues. Looked up from germline, CDR1 is KGHSH and CDR2 is LQKENI. The CDR3 DNA reads as TGTGCCAGCTCATCCCCAGGGAACACTGAAGCTTTCTTT. Protein: CASSSPGNTEAFF.

V is TRBV2 and J is TRBJ1-4; D is unclear. The length of the CDR3 is 12 residues. Germline values: CDR1 SNHLY, CDR2 FYNNEI. With 4 bases removed from V and 7 bases from J, the gap between germline ends came to 7 bases. CDR3 amino acids: CASSVVSEKLFF. The CDR3 bases are TGTGCCAGCAGTGTTGTATCTGAAAAACTGTTTTTT.